This T cell receptor beta chain stems from a study of T cell changes during pregnancy in multiple sclerosis. The ends were cut back, 4 bases at V and 3 bases at J, with 9 bases in the middle. The CDR3 consists of 14 residues. Germline lookup yields CDR1 SGHTA and CDR2 FQGTGA. Profiling relied on immunoSEQ multiplex PCR, and the TCRdb table lists in-frame clones only, not all of them. The sample lists almost 35,000 clones, roughly 90% occurring once. The TCR was taken from a female donor with multiple sclerosis, enrolled in a pregnancy study. The chain carries TRBV7-3 and TRBJ2-2; D is possibly TRBD2 (6 bases). Sequenced material: CD8+ T cells from peripheral blood mononuclear cells, taken after pregnancy. CDR3 sequence reads: CASSSRGYTGELFF. The CDR3 DNA reads TGTGCCAGCAGCTCTCGGGGGTACACCGGGGAGCTGTTTTTT.